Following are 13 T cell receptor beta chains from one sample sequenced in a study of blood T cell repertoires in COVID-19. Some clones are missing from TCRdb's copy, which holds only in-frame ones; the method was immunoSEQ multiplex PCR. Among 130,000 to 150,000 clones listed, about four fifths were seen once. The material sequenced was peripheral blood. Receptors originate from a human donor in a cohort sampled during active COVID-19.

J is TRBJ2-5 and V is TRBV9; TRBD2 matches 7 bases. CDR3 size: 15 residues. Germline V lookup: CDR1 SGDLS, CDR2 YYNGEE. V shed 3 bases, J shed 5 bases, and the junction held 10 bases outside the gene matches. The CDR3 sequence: CASSASGTLGETQYF. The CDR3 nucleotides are TGTGCCAGCAGCGCAAGCGGGACTCTCGGCGAGACCCAGTACTTC.

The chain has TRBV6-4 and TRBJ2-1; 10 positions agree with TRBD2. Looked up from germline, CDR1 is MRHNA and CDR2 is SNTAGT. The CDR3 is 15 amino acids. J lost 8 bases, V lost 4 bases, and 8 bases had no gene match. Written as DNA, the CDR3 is TGTGCCAGCAGTGGTAGCGGGGGGCCTTTCGATGAGCAGTTCTTC. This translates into CASSGSGGPFDEQFF.

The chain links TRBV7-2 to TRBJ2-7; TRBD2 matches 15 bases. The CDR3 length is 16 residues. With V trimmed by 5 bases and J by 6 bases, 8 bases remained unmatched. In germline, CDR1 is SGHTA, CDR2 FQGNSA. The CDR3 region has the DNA TGTGCCAGCAGCCTCAATCCGGGACTAGCGGGAGGCGAGCAGTACGTC. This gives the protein CASSLNPGLAGGEQYV.

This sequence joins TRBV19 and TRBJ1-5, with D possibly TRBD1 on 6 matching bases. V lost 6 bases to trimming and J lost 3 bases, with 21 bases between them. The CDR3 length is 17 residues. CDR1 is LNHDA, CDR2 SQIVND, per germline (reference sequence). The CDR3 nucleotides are TGTGCCAGTAGCCGGACGCGACAAGGACAGCTCAATCAGCCCCAGCATTTT. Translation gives CASSRTRQGQLNQPQHF. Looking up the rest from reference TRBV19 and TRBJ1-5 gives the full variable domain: DGGITQSPKYLFRKEGQNVTLSCEQNLNHDAMYWYRQDPGQGLRLIYYSQIVNDFQKGDIAEGYSVSREKKESFPLTVTSAQKNPTAFYLCASSRTRQGQLNQPQHFGDGTRLSIL.

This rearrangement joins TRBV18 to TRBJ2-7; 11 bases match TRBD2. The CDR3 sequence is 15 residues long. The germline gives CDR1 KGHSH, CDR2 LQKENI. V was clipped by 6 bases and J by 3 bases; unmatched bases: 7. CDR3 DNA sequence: TGTGCCAGCTCGCCAACTAGCGGGAGTGTCTACGAGCAGTACGTC. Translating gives CASSPTSGSVYEQYV.

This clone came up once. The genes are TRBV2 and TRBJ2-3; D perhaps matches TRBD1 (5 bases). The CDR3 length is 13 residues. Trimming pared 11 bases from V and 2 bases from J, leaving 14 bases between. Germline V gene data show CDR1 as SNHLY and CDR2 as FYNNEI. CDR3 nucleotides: TGTGCCGGCGGAGCAGGGTCCACAGATACGCAGTATTTT. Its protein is CAGGAGSTDTQYF. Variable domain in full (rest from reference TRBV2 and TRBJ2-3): EPEVTQTPSHQVTQMGQEVILRCVPISNHLYFYWYRQILGQKVEFLVSFYNNEISEKSEIFDDQFSVERPDGSNFTLKIRSTKLEDSAMYFCAGGAGSTDTQYFGPGTRLTVL.

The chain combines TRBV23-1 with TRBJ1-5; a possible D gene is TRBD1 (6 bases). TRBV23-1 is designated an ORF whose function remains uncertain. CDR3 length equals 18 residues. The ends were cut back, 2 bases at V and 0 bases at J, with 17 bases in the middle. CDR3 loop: CASSQRGRGGHSNQPQHF. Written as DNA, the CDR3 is TGCGCCAGCAGTCAAAGGGGCAGGGGAGGGCATAGCAATCAGCCCCAGCATTTT.

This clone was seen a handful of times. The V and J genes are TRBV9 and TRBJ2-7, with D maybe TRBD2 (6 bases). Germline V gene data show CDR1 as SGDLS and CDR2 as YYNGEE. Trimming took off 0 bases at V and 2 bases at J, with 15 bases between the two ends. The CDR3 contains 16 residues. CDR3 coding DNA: TGTGCCAGCAGCGTAGAGGCGGGGACGGTTACCTACGAGCAGTACTTC. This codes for CASSVEAGTVTYEQYF.

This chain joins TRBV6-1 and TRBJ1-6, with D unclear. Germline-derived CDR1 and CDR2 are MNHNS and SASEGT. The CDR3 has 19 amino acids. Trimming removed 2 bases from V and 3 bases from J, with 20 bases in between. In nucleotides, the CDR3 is TGTGCCAGCAGTGAAACCCCACCAAATCGACAAAACTATAATTCACCCCTCCACTTT. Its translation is CASSETPPNRQNYNSPLHF.

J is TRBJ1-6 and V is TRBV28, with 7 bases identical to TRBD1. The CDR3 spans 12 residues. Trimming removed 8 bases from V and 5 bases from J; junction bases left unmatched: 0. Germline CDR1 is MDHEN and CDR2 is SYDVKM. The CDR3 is CASDRDNSPLHF. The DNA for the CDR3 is TGTGCCAGCGACAGGGATAATTCACCCCTCCACTTT.

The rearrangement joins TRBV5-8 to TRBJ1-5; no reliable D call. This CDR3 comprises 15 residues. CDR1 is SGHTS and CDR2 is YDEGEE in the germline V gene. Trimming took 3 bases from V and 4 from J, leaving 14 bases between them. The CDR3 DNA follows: TGTGCCAGCAGCTCGTCAAACCGGGGTAATCAGCCCCAGCATTTT. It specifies CASSSSNRGNQPQHF.

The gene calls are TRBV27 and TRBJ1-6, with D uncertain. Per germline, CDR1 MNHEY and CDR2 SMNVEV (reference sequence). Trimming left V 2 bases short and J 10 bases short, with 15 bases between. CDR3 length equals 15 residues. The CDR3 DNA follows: TGTGCCAGCAGTTTACTCTCCCCGCAGGCCTCACCCCTCCACTTT. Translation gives CASSLLSPQASPLHF.

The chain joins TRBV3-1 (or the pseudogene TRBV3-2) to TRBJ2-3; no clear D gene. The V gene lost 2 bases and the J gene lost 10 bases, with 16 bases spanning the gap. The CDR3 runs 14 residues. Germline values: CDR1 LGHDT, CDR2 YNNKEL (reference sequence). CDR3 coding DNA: TGTGCCAGCAGCCAAAGTTCACAGTCCGATGCGCAGTATTTT. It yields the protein CASSQSSQSDAQYF.